One sample yielded the 5 T cell receptor beta chains listed below, sequenced in a study of CD8+ T cells in alopecia areata. The sequencing template was cDNA reverse transcribed from extracted RNA. Libraries were prepared by immunoSEQ multiplex PCR; TCRdb keeps only in-frame clonotypes and omits some of them. The table shows 100,000 to 150,000 clones, with roughly 61% occurring only once. The source was CD4+ T cells sorted from blood, collected at week 0. These receptors originate from a human donor with alopecia areata.

This chain joins TRBV6-9 and TRBJ2-3; 11 bases are a match to TRBD2. Unmatched junction bases numbered 8, after V lost 6 bases and J lost 3 bases. This CDR3 region has 16 residues. CDR1 MNHGY and CDR2 SVAAGI come from the germline V gene. In DNA form, the CDR3 reads TGTGCCAGCAGCACATTTAGCGGGAGGGTTACAGATACGCAGTATTTT. This translates into CASSTFSGRVTDTQYF.

V usage is TRBV20-1 and J usage is TRBJ2-3; weak D call: TRBD2 (5 bases). The CDR3 is made up of 11 amino acids. CDR1 and CDR2 (germline): DFQATT, SNEGSKA (reference sequence). V lost 7 bases to trimming and J lost 4 bases, with 9 bases between them. In DNA form, the CDR3 reads TGCAGTGTTGGACTTGCAGATACGCAGTATTTT. Its protein is CSVGLADTQYF.

This clone was recorded a few times. This chain links TRBV7-9 with TRBJ2-7; 8 positions agree with TRBD1. The CDR3 is 16 amino acids. Germline V CDR1 and CDR2: SEHNR, FQNEAQ (reference sequence). After removal of 5 bases from V and 1 base from J, the junction contained 10 bases not matched to a gene. The CDR3 DNA reads TGTGCCAGCAGCCTCTTGACAGGGGCGAGTTCCTACGAGCAGTACTTC. It specifies CASSLLTGASSYEQYF. The whole variable domain, remainder taken from reference TRBV7-9 and TRBJ2-7, is DTGVSQNPRHKITKRGQNVTFRCDPISEHNRLYWYRQTLGQGPEFLTYFQNEAQLEKSRLLSDRFSAERPKGSFSTLEIQRTEQGDSAMYLCASSLLTGASSYEQYFGPGTRLTVT.

The sample holds a few counts of this clone. The chain uses TRBV19 and TRBJ1-1; the D gene is possibly TRBD1 (5 bases). The ends were cut back, 5 bases at V and 8 bases at J, with 9 bases in the middle. Germline V gene data show CDR1 as LNHDA and CDR2 as SQIVND (reference sequence). This CDR3 has 11 amino acids. Here the CDR3 reads CASSGGEEAFF. CDR3 coding DNA: TGTGCCAGTAGTGGGGGTGAAGAAGCTTTCTTT.

This chain uses TRBV4-3 with TRBJ2-3, with TRBD2 matching 10 bases. J was trimmed by 4 bases and V by 0 bases; bases with no gene match: 10. In germline, CDR1 is LGHNA, CDR2 YSLEER. The CDR3 covers 18 residues. This chain's CDR3 is CASSQEVRAGGRADTQYF. The CDR3 DNA follows: TGCGCCAGCAGCCAAGAGGTTCGAGCGGGAGGGAGGGCAGATACGCAGTATTTT.